This is a list of T cell receptor beta chains from one sample in a study of CD4 T cells in relation to SARS-CoV-2 and coronaviruses. Data came from immunoSEQ multiplex PCR; TCRdb stores just in-frame clones and leaves some out. The profile shows 15,000 to 20,000 clones, approximately 78% of them singletons. No antigen has been identified for these receptors. Sequencing was performed on CD4+ T cells from PBMCs, cultured in vitro. The source is a human donor in good health. Both conserved end residues are part of each CDR3. The D gene is left open where the match is weak. Clone size is stated in some rows and not others, as once, few, many or a class when expanded.

v_call	clone_size	d_call	j_call	cdr3_aa	cdr3_nt
TRBV7-3	-	-	TRBJ2-3	CASSLLPAKRSTDTQYF	TGTGCCAGCAGCTTACTTCCAGCGAAACGTAGCACAGATACGCAGTATTTT
TRBV19	-	TRBD1	TRBJ1-2	CASTSGTVYGYTF	TGTGCCAGTACCTCCGGGACAGTCTATGGCTACACCTTC
TRBV18	-	-	TRBJ2-5	CASSPGLGETQYF	TGTGCCAGCTCACCAGGGCTAGGGGAGACCCAGTACTTC
TRBV5-4	-	TRBD2	TRBJ2-7	CASSLLAGTYEQYF	TGTGCCAGCAGCTTACTAGCGGGCACCTACGAGCAGTACTTC
TRBV30	-	-	TRBJ1-1	CAWKKDRRTEAFF	TGTGCCTGGAAGAAAGACAGACGCACTGAAGCTTTCTTT
TRBV19	-	-	TRBJ2-1	CASSIVRGQNNEQFF	TGTGCCAGTAGTATAGTTAGGGGCCAAAACAATGAGCAGTTCTTC
TRBV11-2	-	-	TRBJ2-7	CASSIEAGDSYEQYF	TGTGCCAGCAGCATCGAGGCAGGGGACTCCTACGAGCAGTACTTC
TRBV4-2	-	TRBD2	TRBJ2-5	CASSPGLATETQYF	TGTGCCAGCAGCCCAGGACTAGCGACGGAGACCCAGTACTTC
TRBV6-5	-	-	TRBJ1-4	CASIPGRWGEKLFF	TGTGCCAGCATTCCGGGACGGTGGGGGGAAAAACTGTTTTTT
TRBV4-1	-	-	TRBJ2-3	CASSQGSHGGTDTQYF	TGCGCCAGCAGCCAAGGGTCCCACGGGGGCACAGATACGCAGTATTTT
TRBV5-8	-	TRBD2	TRBJ2-3	CASNRGLATDTQYF	TGTGCCAGCAACAGAGGACTAGCTACCGATACGCAGTATTTT
TRBV5-6	-	-	TRBJ2-7	CASSPGPGTPEQYF	TGTGCCAGCAGCCCAGGCCCAGGTACGCCCGAGCAGTACTTC
TRBV5-1	-	TRBD2	TRBJ2-1	CASSNSGRAYNEQFF	TGCGCCAGCAGCAATAGCGGGAGGGCATACAATGAGCAGTTCTTC
TRBV5-1	-	-	TRBJ2-3	CASSLGGGFTDTQYF	TGCGCCAGCAGCTTGGGAGGCGGGTTCACAGATACGCAGTATTTT
TRBV5-1	-	TRBD1	TRBJ2-3	CASSSTRDSTTGTQYF	TGCGCCAGCAGCTCCACCCGGGACAGCACTACGGGTACGCAGTATTTT
TRBV20-1	-	-	TRBJ1-5	CSASRGEQPQHF	TGCAGTGCTAGTCGGGGGGAACAGCCCCAGCATTTT
TRBV7-6	few	-	TRBJ1-5	CASSLAQGQPQHF	TGTGCCAGCAGCCTAGCGCAGGGACAGCCCCAGCATTTT
TRBV5-1	-	-	TRBJ2-5	CASRVSPQETQYF	TGCGCCAGCAGGGTGAGTCCGCAAGAGACCCAGTACTTC
TRBV3-1/TRBV3-2	-	-	TRBJ1-6	CASSQDSGGVNPPLHF	TGTGCCAGCAGCCAAGATAGTGGGGGCGTGAATCCACCCCTCCACTTT
TRBV11-2	-	-	TRBJ1-5	CASSLQPDQPQHF	TGTGCCAGCAGCTTACAGCCCGATCAGCCCCAGCATTTT
TRBV19	-	-	TRBJ1-5	CASRGQNNQPQHF	TGTGCCAGTAGAGGACAGAACAATCAGCCCCAGCATTTT
TRBV5-1	-	-	TRBJ1-3	CASSLPGGNTIYF	TGCGCCAGCAGCTTGCCGGGTGGAAACACCATATATTTT
TRBV9	-	-	TRBJ1-4	CASSSGPGHGEKLFF	TGTGCCAGCAGCAGCGGGCCAGGACACGGTGAAAAACTGTTTTTT
TRBV5-1	-	TRBD1	TRBJ1-2	CASSFGQGLSGYTF	TGCGCCAGCAGCTTCGGACAGGGTCTGAGCGGCTACACCTTC
TRBV14	-	TRBD2	TRBJ2-1	CASSQLAGGIYNEQFF	TGTGCCAGCAGCCAACTAGCGGGAGGGATATACAATGAGCAGTTCTTC
TRBV28	-	TRBD1	TRBJ1-5	CASSGEGQGIIVLSNQPQHF	TGTGCCAGCAGCGGCGAAGGACAGGGTATTATTGTTTTGAGCAATCAGCCCCAGCATTTT
TRBV6-5	-	TRBD1	TRBJ1-1	CASSSAQGADTEAFF	TGTGCCAGCAGTTCTGCACAGGGGGCTGATACTGAAGCTTTCTTT
TRBV18	-	TRBD2	TRBJ2-7	CASSPRGVAGGQFKYF	TGTGCCAGCTCACCCCGCGGGGTTGCGGGAGGCCAGTTCAAGTACTTC
TRBV27	-	-	TRBJ1-1	CASSPDRRAAFF	TGTGCCAGCAGCCCGGACCGGAGGGCTGCTTTCTTT
TRBV6-1	-	-	TRBJ1-1	CASSEWSPPEAFF	TGTGCCAGCAGTGAGTGGAGCCCGCCTGAAGCTTTCTTT
TRBV20-1	-	-	TRBJ2-3	CSARLDTQYF	TGCAGTGCTAGACTAGATACGCAGTATTTT
TRBV5-4	-	-	TRBJ2-1	CASSLGDNEQFF	TGTGCCAGCAGCTTGGGGGACAACGAGCAGTTCTTC